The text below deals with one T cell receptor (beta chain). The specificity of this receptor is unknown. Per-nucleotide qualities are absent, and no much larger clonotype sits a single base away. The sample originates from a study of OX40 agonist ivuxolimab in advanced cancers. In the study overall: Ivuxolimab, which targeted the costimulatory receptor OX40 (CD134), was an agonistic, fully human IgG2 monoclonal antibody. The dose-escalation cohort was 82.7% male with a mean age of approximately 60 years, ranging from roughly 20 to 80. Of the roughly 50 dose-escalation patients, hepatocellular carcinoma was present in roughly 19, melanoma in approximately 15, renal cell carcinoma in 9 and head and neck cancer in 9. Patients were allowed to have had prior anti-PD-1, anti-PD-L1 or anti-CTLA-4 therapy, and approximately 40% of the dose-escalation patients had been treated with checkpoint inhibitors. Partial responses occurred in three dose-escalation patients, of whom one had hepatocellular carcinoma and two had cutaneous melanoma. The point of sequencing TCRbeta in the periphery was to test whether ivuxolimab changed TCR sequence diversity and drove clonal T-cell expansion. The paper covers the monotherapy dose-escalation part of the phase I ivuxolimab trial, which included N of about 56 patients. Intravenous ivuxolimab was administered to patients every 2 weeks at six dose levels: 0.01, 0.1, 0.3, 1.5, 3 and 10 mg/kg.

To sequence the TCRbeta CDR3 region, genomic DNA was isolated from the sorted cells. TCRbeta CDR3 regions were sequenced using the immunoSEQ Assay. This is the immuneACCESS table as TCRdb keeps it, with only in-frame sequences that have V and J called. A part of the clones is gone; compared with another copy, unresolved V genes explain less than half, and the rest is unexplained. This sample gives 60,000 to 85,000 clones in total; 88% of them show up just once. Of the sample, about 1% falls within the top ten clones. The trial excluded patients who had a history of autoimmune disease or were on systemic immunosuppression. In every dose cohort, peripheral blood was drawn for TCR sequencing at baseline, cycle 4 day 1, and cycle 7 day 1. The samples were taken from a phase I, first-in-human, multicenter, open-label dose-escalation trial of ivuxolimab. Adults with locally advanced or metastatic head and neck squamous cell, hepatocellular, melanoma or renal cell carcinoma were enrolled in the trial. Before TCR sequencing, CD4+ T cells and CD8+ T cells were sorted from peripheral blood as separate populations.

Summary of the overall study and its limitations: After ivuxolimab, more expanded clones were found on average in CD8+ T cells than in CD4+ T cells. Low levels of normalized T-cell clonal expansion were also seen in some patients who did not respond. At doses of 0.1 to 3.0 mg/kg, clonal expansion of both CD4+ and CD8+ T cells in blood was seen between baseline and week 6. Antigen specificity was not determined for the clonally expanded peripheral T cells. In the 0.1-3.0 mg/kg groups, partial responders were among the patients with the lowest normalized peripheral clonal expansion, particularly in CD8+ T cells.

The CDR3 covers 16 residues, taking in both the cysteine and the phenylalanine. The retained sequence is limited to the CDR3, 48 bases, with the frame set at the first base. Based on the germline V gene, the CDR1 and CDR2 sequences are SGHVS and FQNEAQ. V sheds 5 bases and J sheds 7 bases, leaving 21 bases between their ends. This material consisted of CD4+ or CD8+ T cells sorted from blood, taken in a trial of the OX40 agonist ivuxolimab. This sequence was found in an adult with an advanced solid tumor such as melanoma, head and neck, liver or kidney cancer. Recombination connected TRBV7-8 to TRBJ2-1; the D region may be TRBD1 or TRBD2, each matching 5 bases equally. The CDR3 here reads CASSLAGAGKENEQFF. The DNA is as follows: TGTGCCAGCAGCCTCGCCGGGGCGGGTAAGGAAAATGAGCAGTTCTTC.